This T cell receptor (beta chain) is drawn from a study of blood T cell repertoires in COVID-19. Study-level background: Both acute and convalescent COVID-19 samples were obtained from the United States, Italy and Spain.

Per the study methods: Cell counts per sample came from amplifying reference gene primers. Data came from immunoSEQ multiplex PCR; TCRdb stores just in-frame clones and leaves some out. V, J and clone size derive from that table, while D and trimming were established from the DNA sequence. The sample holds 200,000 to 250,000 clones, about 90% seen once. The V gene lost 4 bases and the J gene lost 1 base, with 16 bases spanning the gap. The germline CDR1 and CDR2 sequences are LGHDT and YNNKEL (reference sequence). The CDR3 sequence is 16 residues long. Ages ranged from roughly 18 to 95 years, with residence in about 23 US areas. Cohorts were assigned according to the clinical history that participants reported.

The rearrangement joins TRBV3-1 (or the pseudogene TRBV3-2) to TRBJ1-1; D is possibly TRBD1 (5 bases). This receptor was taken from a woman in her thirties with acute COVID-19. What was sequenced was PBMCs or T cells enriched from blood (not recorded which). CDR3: CASSPHAGGENTEAFF. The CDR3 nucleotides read TGTGCCAGCAGCCCCCACGCCGGGGGAGAGAACACTGAAGCTTTCTTT.